This entry lists 17 T cell receptor beta chains sequenced from one sample in a study of blood T cell repertoires in COVID-19. The repertoire was sequenced with immunoSEQ multiplex PCR; TCRdb's copy has only in-frame clones and lacks some. The data show approximately 210,000 clones, roughly four fifths seen once. The sequencing input was PBMCs or T cells enriched from blood (not recorded which). These receptors were collected from a middle-aged man who had recovered from COVID-19.

This clone was counted once. V and J are TRBV18 and TRBJ2-7; 9 bases fit TRBD1. CDR1 KGHSH and CDR2 LQKENI come from the germline V gene. The CDR3 spans 14 residues. The ends lost 1 base at V and 3 bases at J; junction bases unmatched: 1. The CDR3 DNA follows: TGTGCCAGCTCACCACGACAGGGGGACTACGAGCAGTACTTC. This translates into CASSPRQGDYEQYF.

This clone was counted between two and nine times. The rearrangement uses TRBV2 and TRBJ2-3; 10 nucleotides agree with TRBD2. CDR1 SNHLY and CDR2 FYNNEI come from the germline V gene. This CDR3 is 16 amino acids long. V dropped 4 bases and J dropped 10; count of bases not matched to a gene: 14. CDR3 sequence: CASSGGAGGSGLAQYF. CDR3 nucleotides: TGTGCCAGCAGTGGAGGAGCGGGAGGGAGTGGTTTGGCGCAGTATTTT.

The chain carries TRBV10-1 and TRBJ2-7; 7 positions match TRBD2. Trimming removed 0 bases from V and 11 bases from J; junction bases left unmatched: 7. Per the germline V gene, CDR1 is WNHNN and CDR2 is SYGVQD (reference sequence). The CDR3 length is 13 residues. The CDR3 spells CASSESRGREEYF. CDR3 sequence (DNA): TGCGCCAGCAGTGAGTCGCGTGGCCGGGAGGAGTACTTC.

This clone was observed a single time. The CDR3 DNA reads as TGTGCCAGCAGTGGGGACAGCGCCTACACTGAAGCTTTCTTT. Translation gives CASSGDSAYTEAFF. The V call is TRBV2, the J call TRBJ1-1; 7 nucleotides agree with TRBD1. The germline gives CDR1 SNHLY, CDR2 FYNNEI. With V trimmed by 4 bases and J by 3 bases, 5 bases remained unmatched. CDR3 size: 14 residues.

The chain's CDR3 is CARSLVSSSYNSPLHF. CDR3 DNA: TGTGCCAGAAGCTTAGTCTCGAGCTCCTATAATTCACCCCTCCACTTT. The rearrangement joins TRBV7-5 to TRBJ1-6. TRBV7-5 is a listed pseudogene. The CDR3 runs to 16 residues.

This clone was detected a few times. The V and J genes are TRBV4-1 and TRBJ1-5, with 9 positions matching TRBD1. The CDR3 runs to 14 residues. The V gene end was trimmed by 4 bases and the J gene end by 5 bases; junction bases not matched to a gene: 3. CDR1 MGHRA and CDR2 YSYEKL come from the germline V gene. The CDR3 here is CASSPGQGYQPQHF. The CDR3 DNA reads TGCGCCAGCAGCCCCGGACAGGGGTATCAGCCCCAGCATTTT.

The chain combines TRBV5-1 with TRBJ1-6; D may be TRBD1 (5 bases). Trimming cost V 0 bases and J 0 bases, with 19 bases left between them. Per the germline V gene, CDR1 is SGHRS and CDR2 is YFSETQ. The CDR3 loop spans 20 amino acids. The CDR3 DNA reads as TGCGCCAGCAGCTTGGGAACTGGGGGGAGCTTAAGCTCCTATAATTCACCCCTCCACTTT. This sequence encodes CASSLGTGGSLSSYNSPLHF.

CDR3 protein: CASTRLAGEEEQFF. DNA of the CDR3: TGTGCCAGCACTCGACTAGCGGGAGAAGAAGAGCAGTTCTTC. This chain joins TRBV9 and TRBJ2-1; the match to TRBD2 covers 12 bases. Per the germline V gene, CDR1 is SGDLS and CDR2 is YYNGEE. The CDR3 consists of 14 residues. The V segment lost 6 bases and the J segment 10 bases; nucleotides outside the gene matches: 8.

This chain connects TRBV12-2 to TRBJ2-2; TRBD2, as called in the table, went unchecked against the DNA. TRBV12-2 is noted as a pseudogene. The CDR3 loop spans 16 amino acids. The CDR3 here is CASRFGREGNTGELFF. CDR3 DNA sequence: TGTGCAAGTCGCTTTGGGCGGGAGGGGAACACCGGGGAGCTGTTTTTT.

This clone was counted only a few times. CDR3 sequence reads: CASSSASGGEETQYF. The CDR3 region has the DNA TGTGCCAGCAGTTCCGCCTCCGGAGGTGAAGAGACCCAGTACTTC. The chain is built from TRBV6-5 and TRBJ2-5, with a weak D call TRBD2 (5 bases). This CDR3 is 15 amino acids long. V lost 4 bases and J 3 bases, leaving 15 bases between the germline ends. CDR1 MNHEY and CDR2 SVGAGI come from the germline V gene.

The chain joins TRBV6-1 to TRBJ1-2, with TRBD1 as a possible D gene (5 bases). Trimming left V 2 bases short and J 6 bases short, with 10 bases between. Germline assignment: CDR1 MNHNS and CDR2 SASEGT. The CDR3 is 13 amino acids. The CDR3 region is CASSETGGDGYTF. In DNA form, the CDR3 reads TGTGCCAGCAGTGAAACGGGGGGGGATGGCTACACCTTC.

The count of this clone is one. The chain has TRBV4-3 and TRBJ2-7; possible D gene TRBD2, 6 bases. The ends were cut back, 1 base at V and 2 bases at J, with 21 bases in the middle. This CDR3 region has 18 residues. The V gene's germline CDR1 is LGHNA and CDR2 YSLEER. CDR3 DNA: TGCGCCAGCAGCCAAGCAAGCCCCCTGGGACGGGAGACCTACGAGCAGTACTTC. Encoded protein: CASSQASPLGRETYEQYF.

The chain joins TRBV28 to TRBJ1-1; TRBD1 aligns across 10 bases. Germline CDR1 is MDHEN and CDR2 is SYDVKM. This CDR3 is built from 14 residues. Trimming took 4 bases from V and 6 from J; bases not matched to a gene: 5. This CDR3 reads CASSSDRGPAEAFF. The CDR3 DNA is TGTGCCAGCAGTTCCGACAGGGGGCCGGCTGAAGCTTTCTTT.

The chain combines TRBV7-2 with TRBJ1-4; D not certain. V lost 4 bases and J lost 6, with 24 bases in between. The CDR3 totals 18 residues. Germline CDR1 is SGHTA and CDR2 is FQGNSA. The CDR3 DNA is TGTGCCAGCAGCTCGTCTTCAGCCTCCGGGAATAGGGATGAAAAACTGTTTTTT. Translation: CASSSSSASGNRDEKLFF.

The chain uses TRBV2 and TRBJ2-5, with 9 bases aligning to TRBD1. The length of the CDR3 is 15 residues. The ends lost 4 bases at V and 3 bases at J; junction bases unmatched: 6. CDR1 SNHLY and CDR2 FYNNEI come from the germline V gene. Here the CDR3 reads CASSADRGGEETQYF. CDR3 DNA sequence: TGTGCCAGCAGTGCGGACAGGGGAGGAGAAGAGACCCAGTACTTC.

The rearrangement joins TRBV4-2 to TRBJ2-6; tentatively, D is TRBD1 (6 bases). The CDR3 is 12 residues long. With 11 bases removed from V and 7 bases from J, the gap between germline ends came to 12 bases. The germline gives CDR1 LGHNA, CDR2 YNFKEQ. The CDR3 is CAYRVFANVLTF. DNA of the CDR3: TGTGCCTACAGGGTTTTTGCCAACGTCCTGACTTTC.

The chain has TRBV7-3 and TRBJ2-3; D is unresolved. The CDR3 is 15 residues long. Looked up from germline, CDR1 is SGHTA and CDR2 is FQGTGA. Deletions cut 0 bases from V and 2 bases from J, with 9 bases between. DNA of the CDR3: TGTGCCAGCAGCTTAACTAGCCTAGTCACAGATACGCAGTATTTT. It codes for CASSLTSLVTDTQYF.